Presented here are 8 T cell receptor beta chains from one specimen sequenced in a study of shared clonotypes between healthy human individuals. Only in-frame clones appear in the TCRdb table, and some are missing; sequencing was by immunoSEQ multiplex PCR. Found here are 950,000 to 1,100,000 clones, roughly 70% of them singletons; the top ten hold approximately 1.5%. The sample was memory CD4+ T cells sorted from blood. Specified subset: CD45RA-negative fraction. The receptors originated from a man younger than 30 in good health.

This clone was seen more than once but under ten times. The chain has TRBV2 and TRBJ2-1; 7 positions match TRBD1. V lost 7 bases to trimming and J lost 3 bases; unmatched junction nucleotides: 9. The germline gives CDR1 SNHLY, CDR2 FYNNEI. CDR3 size: 15 residues. The CDR3 nucleotides read TGTGCCAGCATCCCGGGACAGAGTAACTACAATGAGCAGTTCTTC. It is translated as CASIPGQSNYNEQFF.

This clone was picked up many times. The chain is built from TRBV6-5 and TRBJ1-1; D gene uncertain. Trimming removed 2 bases at V and 9 bases at J, with 10 bases between. This CDR3 region has 12 residues. Germline CDR1 is MNHEY and CDR2 is SVGAGI. The chain's CDR3 is CASSYRGAKAFF. The CDR3 DNA sequence: TGTGCCAGCAGTTACCGTGGAGCTAAAGCTTTCTTT.

J is TRBJ2-7 and V is TRBV5-1; 7 nucleotides line up with TRBD1. The V segment lost 3 bases and the J segment 4 bases; nucleotides outside the gene matches: 7. The germline gives CDR1 SGHRS, CDR2 YFSETQ. The CDR3 sequence is 14 residues long. CDR3 coding DNA: TGCGCCAGCAGCTCCCGGGACAGATTATACGAGCAGTACTTC. Its translation is CASSSRDRLYEQYF. Based on the CDR3 plus reference TRBV5-1 and TRBJ2-7, the full variable domain is KAGVTQTPRYLIKTRGQQVTLSCSPISGHRSVSWYQQTPGQGLQFLFEYFSETQRNKGNFPGRFSGRQFSNSRSEMNVSTLELGDSALYLCASSSRDRLYEQYFGPGTRLTVT.

This clone was counted only a few times. The chain carries TRBV19 and TRBJ2-7; 9 bases line up with TRBD1. Germline values: CDR1 LNHDA, CDR2 SQIVND (reference sequence). The length of the CDR3 is 16 residues. V lost 2 bases and J lost 5; bases outside the gene matches: 10. The CDR3 DNA follows: TGTGCCAGTAGTATACTCCACGGGACAGGGATCAACGAGCAGTACTTC. Translation: CASSILHGTGINEQYF.

This clone was detected only once. This chain uses TRBV5-1 with TRBJ2-7, with D tentatively TRBD1 (6 bases). CDR1 and CDR2 from the germline V gene are SGHRS and YFSETQ. The CDR3 is 15 amino acids. The germline V and J ends were trimmed by 4 bases and 3 bases, with 17 bases remaining between them. Here the CDR3 reads CASSPEGGTSYEQYF. The CDR3 region has the DNA TGCGCCAGCAGCCCGGAAGGGGGTACGAGCTACGAGCAGTACTTC.

This chain uses TRBV6-1 with TRBJ2-7; maybe TRBD2 (5 bases). Germline CDR1 and CDR2: MNHNS and SASEGT. Trimming removed 4 bases at V and 3 bases at J, with 13 bases between. CDR3 length equals 14 residues. The chain's CDR3 is CASSGGLPLYEQYF. The CDR3 DNA reads TGTGCCAGCAGTGGTGGACTTCCCCTCTACGAGCAGTACTTC.

The chain couples TRBV5-4 to TRBJ2-3; 11 nucleotides match TRBD1. CDR3 length: 16 residues. CDR1 is SGHNT and CDR2 is YYREEE in the germline V gene (reference sequence). Trimming at V came to 6 bases and at J to 1 base, leaving 7 bases not matched to a gene. Written as DNA, the CDR3 is TGTGCCAGCATCGGGACAGGGGGAATAGGCACAGATACGCAGTATTTT. Protein sequence: CASIGTGGIGTDTQYF.

The chain carries TRBV19 and TRBJ2-2; 11 bases are shared with TRBD2. Per germline, CDR1 LNHDA and CDR2 SQIVND (reference sequence). The CDR3 extends over 14 amino acids. The V gene end was trimmed by 9 bases and the J gene end by 5 bases; junction bases not matched to a gene: 5. The chain's CDR3 is CASATSGGTGELFF. The CDR3 DNA sequence: TGTGCCAGCGCTACTAGCGGGGGTACCGGGGAGCTGTTTTTT.